Below are 2 T cell receptor beta chains sequenced from a single sample in a study of T cells in Graves' hyperthyroidism and ophthalmopathy. Amplified TCR beta CDR3 regions derived from RNA transcripts. The HTBI primer set was used in a first-round RT-PCR of the TCR CDR3. Via MiXCR, TCRdb re-called the multiplex PCR reads, giving one row per CDR3 protein. Of approximately 400,000 distinct CDR3 sequences listed, approximately 15% were seen once; the top ten hold over 25%. Sequencing was done on a sample of blood. The receptors were sampled from a woman aged 25 to 39 with Graves' hyperthyroidism.

This clonotype was seen ten or more times. This rearrangement joins TRBV12-3 or TRBV12-4 to TRBJ2-1; D is unclear. The germline V and J ends were trimmed by 5 bases and 5 bases, with 16 bases remaining between them. The CDR3 contains 15 residues. The CDR3 DNA is TGTGCCAGCAGTAAGGACGGGCGGATTAACAATGAGCAGTTCTTC. It codes for CASSKDGRINNEQFF.

This clonotype was recorded many times. The chain is built from TRBV12-3 or TRBV12-4 and TRBJ1-5; the D gene is possibly TRBD1 (5 bases). V lost 8 bases to trimming and J lost 5 bases, with 13 bases between them. This CDR3 spans 13 amino acids. As DNA, the CDR3 is TGTGCCAGCGTGACCCGAGGGGATCAGCCCCAGCATTTT. Translated: CASVTRGDQPQHF.